The 32 T cell receptor beta chains listed next were all sequenced from one sample in a study of PD-L1 blockade in urothelial cancer. Assay used: immunoSEQ multiplex PCR; TCRdb lists only in-frame clones, some missing. The sample shows approximately 67,000 clones, approximately 84% of them seen only once. This sample's time point: pretreatment peripheral blood. Sequencing used PBMCs, obtained around atezolizumab (anti-PD-L1) treatment. These receptors were collected from a man aged 55 to 70 with urothelial cancer.

The rearrangement joins TRBV19 to TRBJ1-6; TRBD1 matches 8 bases. V gave up 5 bases and J gave up 11 bases; unmatched junction bases: 8. The CDR3 contains 14 residues. Germline assignment: CDR1 LNHDA and CDR2 SQIVND (reference sequence). CDR3 nucleotide sequence: TGTGCCAGTAGTGCCCGGGACAGGATCCCACCCCTCCACTTT. It encodes CASSARDRIPPLHF.

The chain recombines TRBV10-2 with TRBJ2-3, with a tentative D call TRBD1 (5 bases). This CDR3 has 11 residues. Trimming removed 7 bases at V and 11 bases at J, with 13 bases between. The germline V gene encodes CDR1 WSHSY and CDR2 SAAADI. The CDR3 nucleotides read TGCGCCAGCACAGGGCCAGAGGAGCAGTATTTT. This codes for CASTGPEEQYF.

J is TRBJ2-7 and V is TRBV6-5; 8 bases are shared with TRBD1. Germline lookup yields CDR1 MNHEY and CDR2 SVGAGI. This CDR3 spans 14 amino acids. Trimming took 6 bases from V and 0 from J; bases not matched to a gene: 4. The CDR3 nucleotides are TGTGCCAGCAGCCGGGACAGGAGCTCCTACGAGCAGTACTTC. Translating it yields CASSRDRSSYEQYF.

This clone was recorded a few times. V gene TRBV5-1 combines with J gene TRBJ2-7; possibly TRBD2 for D (7 bases). Germline CDR1 and CDR2: SGHRS and YFSETQ. The V end lost 6 bases, the J end lost 4 bases, and 14 bases lay between the germline ends. This CDR3 comprises 13 residues. CDR3 sequence reads: CASMLRGGYEQYF. CDR3 DNA sequence: TGCGCCAGCATGTTGAGGGGGGGGTACGAGCAGTACTTC.

The J gene is TRBJ2-7, the V gene TRBV5-1; D is possibly TRBD1 (6 bases). The V gene lost 3 bases and the J gene lost 4 bases, with 14 bases spanning the gap. CDR1 and CDR2 (germline): SGHRS, YFSETQ. The CDR3 is 14 amino acids. CDR3 loop: CASSSAGTLYEQYF. For the CDR3, the DNA is TGCGCCAGCAGCTCGGCCGGGACATTGTACGAGCAGTACTTC.

A single count supports this clone. V is TRBV11-3 and J is TRBJ2-2; TRBD2 is a possible D gene (5 bases). V shed 4 bases and J shed 1 base, with 10 bases lying between them. Germline V gene lookup returns CDR1 SGHNT and CDR2 YENEEA. This CDR3 spans 15 amino acids. CDR3 sequence (DNA): TGTGCCAGCAGCTCAGCGGCGGGGAACACCGGGGAGCTGTTTTTT. Its translation is CASSSAAGNTGELFF.

This clone was observed a few times. The chain carries TRBV2 and TRBJ1-5; D is unclear. The CDR3 is 13 residues long. Trimming removed 2 bases at V and 5 bases at J, with 7 bases between. Germline CDR1 SNHLY, CDR2 FYNNEI. DNA of the CDR3: TGTGCCAGCAGTGAAATCTCAGATCAGCCCCAGCATTTT. Protein sequence: CASSEISDQPQHF.

The CDR3 spells CASSGGLAGALRWYF. The CDR3 DNA sequence: TGTGCCAGCAGCGGCGGACTAGCGGGGGCCCTACGGTGGTATTTT. The rearrangement joins TRBV2 to TRBJ2-3; 13 bases are shared with TRBD2. This CDR3 spans 15 amino acids. Trimming at V came to 6 bases and at J to 14 bases, leaving 14 bases not matched to a gene. Germline loops: CDR1 SNHLY, CDR2 FYNNEI.

This chain joins TRBV7-9 and TRBJ2-3, with 8 bases lining up with TRBD2. Germline V gene lookup returns CDR1 SEHNR and CDR2 FQNEAQ (reference sequence). Germline trimming cut 7 bases from V and 1 base from J; bases unmatched to any gene: 10. This CDR3 is built from 16 residues. The CDR3 bases are TGTGCCAGCACCACCTACCGGGGGGGCGGCACAGATACGCAGTATTTT. Translating it yields CASTTYRGGGTDTQYF.

The rearrangement links TRBV19 to TRBJ2-2, with D uncertain. V lost 8 bases, J lost 5 bases, and 15 bases lay in between. Germline V gene sequence: CDR1 LNHDA, CDR2 SQIVND (reference sequence). The length of the CDR3 is 14 residues. For the CDR3, the DNA is TGTGCCAGTGTCCGTGGAGACCGTACCGGGGAGCTGTTTTTT. Protein product: CASVRGDRTGELFF.

This CDR3 reads CASSQVGDRTRGGYTF. The CDR3 coding sequence is TGTGCCAGCAGCCAAGTAGGTGACAGGACTAGGGGGGGCTACACCTTC. V gene TRBV4-2 combines with J gene TRBJ1-2, with D possibly matching TRBD1 (6 bases). Germline loops: CDR1 LGHNA, CDR2 YNFKEQ. The germline V and J ends were trimmed by 1 base and 8 bases, with 20 bases remaining between them. The CDR3 covers 16 residues.

This sequence joins TRBV11-2 and TRBJ1-1, with 8 bases that match TRBD1. Germline lookup yields CDR1 SGHAT and CDR2 FQNNGV. V shed 4 bases and J 10 bases; nucleotides not matched to a gene: 11. The CDR3 has 14 residues. The DNA for the CDR3 is TGTGCCAGCAGCTCCCCCGGGACAGGTCTGCGAGCTTTCTTT. Its translation is CASSSPGTGLRAFF.

The J gene is TRBJ2-3, the V gene TRBV2; D not certain. The CDR3 has 17 amino acids. V was trimmed by 0 bases and J by 1 base, leaving 14 bases between them. CDR1 is SNHLY, CDR2 FYNNEI, per germline. The CDR3 DNA reads as TGTGCCAGCAGTGAAGCACGAGGTAGCTTTCGCACAGATACGCAGTATTTT. Encoded protein: CASSEARGSFRTDTQYF.

The chain recombines TRBV5-1 with TRBJ2-3; 8 nucleotides align to TRBD2. The germline V gene has CDR1 SGHRS and CDR2 YFSETQ. This CDR3 has 14 residues. V shed 2 bases and J 1 base; nucleotides not matched to a gene: 0. The CDR3 region is CASSFSGGTDTQYF. The CDR3 nucleotides read TGCGCCAGCAGCTTTAGCGGGGGCACAGATACGCAGTATTTT.

A single count supports this clone. The rearrangement links TRBV7-9 to TRBJ1-1, with TRBD1 matching 9 bases. There are 14 residues in the CDR3. The V gene's germline CDR1 is SEHNR and CDR2 FQNEAQ (reference sequence). With 3 bases clipped from V and 5 bases from J, the junction kept 4 bases outside the gene matches. CDR3 in amino acids: CASSLSDRGTEAFF. CDR3 bases: TGTGCCAGCAGCTTGTCGGACAGGGGAACTGAAGCTTTCTTT.

The V and J genes are TRBV19 and TRBJ2-1; 7 positions agree with TRBD1. Germline CDR1 and CDR2: LNHDA and SQIVND (reference sequence). Trimming at V came to 3 bases and at J to 1 base, leaving 0 bases not matched to a gene. CDR3 size: 14 residues. CDR3 sequence: CASSMGQSYNEQFF. The CDR3 DNA follows: TGTGCCAGTAGTATGGGACAGTCCTACAATGAGCAGTTCTTC.

V gene TRBV11-2 combines with J gene TRBJ1-1; D is uncertain. The length of the CDR3 is 13 residues. The V gene's germline CDR1 is SGHAT and CDR2 FQNNGV. V gave up 2 bases and J gave up 2 bases, with 6 bases separating them. In DNA, the CDR3 is TGTGCCAGCAGCTTATTCGTAAACACTGAAGCTTTCTTT. This sequence encodes CASSLFVNTEAFF.

The chain couples TRBV11-2 to TRBJ2-2, with D possibly being TRBD1 (6 bases). CDR1 is SGHAT, CDR2 FQNNGV, per germline. The V gene lost 4 bases and the J gene lost 5 bases, with 11 bases spanning the gap. This CDR3 has 14 amino acids. The CDR3 loop is CASSSTTGTGELFF. CDR3 DNA sequence: TGTGCCAGCAGCTCAACAACAGGGACCGGGGAGCTGTTTTTT.

The V gene is TRBV10-3, the J gene TRBJ1-2, with 10 bases matching TRBD1. Trimming took 2 bases from V and 4 from J; bases not matched to a gene: 7. The CDR3 consists of 16 residues. In germline, CDR1 is ENHRY, CDR2 SYGVKD. CDR3 region: CAISERGTGALYGYTF. The CDR3 bases are TGTGCCATCAGTGAGCGGGGGACAGGGGCCCTCTATGGCTACACCTTC.

Written as DNA, the CDR3 is TGTGCCATCAGTCCGGGACAGTCGGAAAAACTGTTTTTT. It yields the protein CAISPGQSEKLFF. The V and J genes are TRBV10-3 and TRBJ1-4; TRBD1 matches 7 bases. The CDR3 has 13 residues. CDR1 is ENHRY and CDR2 is SYGVKD in the germline V gene. V gave up 5 bases and J gave up 8 bases; unmatched junction bases: 5.

The chain is built from TRBV7-2 and TRBJ2-5, with 13 bases fitting TRBD2. The CDR3 sequence is 16 residues long. Trimming removed 8 bases from V and 2 bases from J; junction bases left unmatched: 8. Germline V gene data show CDR1 as SGHTA and CDR2 as FQGNSA. The chain's CDR3 is CASSILGLAGQETQYF. In DNA form, the CDR3 reads TGTGCCAGCTCGATCCTGGGACTAGCGGGGCAAGAGACCCAGTACTTC.

This rearrangement joins TRBV2 to TRBJ2-2, with a possible D match to TRBD2 (5 bases). Deletions cut 6 bases from V and 6 bases from J, with 14 bases between. Germline CDR1 SNHLY, CDR2 FYNNEI. The CDR3 has 14 residues. As DNA, the CDR3 is TGTGCCAGCAGGACCAGATCGGGGTCCGGGGAGCTGTTTTTT. Its translation: CASRTRSGSGELFF. The complete variable domain, with remaining parts taken from reference TRBV2 and TRBJ2-2, reads EPEVTQTPSHQVTQMGQEVILRCVPISNHLYFYWYRQILGQKVEFLVSFYNNEISEKSEIFDDQFSVERPDGSNFTLKIRSTKLEDSAMYFCASRTRSGSGELFFGEGSRLTVL.

This chain uses TRBV5-6 with TRBJ2-3, with TRBD2 matching over 16 bases. V was clipped by 0 bases and J by 2 bases; unmatched bases: 3. CDR1 SGHDT and CDR2 YYEEEE come from the germline V gene. This CDR3 comprises 18 residues. The CDR3 bases are TGTGCCAGCAGCTTGGTGGGACTAGCGGGGGGGTACACAGATACGCAGTATTTT. The encoded protein is CASSLVGLAGGYTDTQYF.

V gene TRBV6-5 combines with J gene TRBJ1-4, with TRBD1 as a possible D gene (5 bases). V lost 5 bases and J 7 bases, leaving 17 bases between the germline ends. The germline V gene encodes CDR1 MNHEY and CDR2 SVGAGI. The CDR3 loop spans 15 amino acids. CDR3 sequence reads: CASSTAGVMGEKLFF. The CDR3 DNA follows: TGTGCCAGCAGTACGGCGGGGGTGATGGGTGAAAAACTGTTTTTT.

The chain couples TRBV27 to TRBJ2-7; the match to TRBD2 covers 7 bases. The CDR3 has 15 amino acids. Per the germline V gene, CDR1 is MNHEY and CDR2 is SMNVEV (reference sequence). J was trimmed by 4 bases and V by 1 base; bases with no gene match: 7. CDR3 amino acids: CASSLLGGEGYEQYF. DNA of the CDR3: TGTGCCAGCAGTTTATTGGGAGGGGAGGGATACGAGCAGTACTTC.

This sequence joins TRBV7-2 and TRBJ2-7, with 8 bases lining up with TRBD2. Germline assignment: CDR1 SGHTA and CDR2 FQGNSA. CDR3 length equals 15 residues. The ends lost 6 bases at V and 0 bases at J; junction bases unmatched: 7. CDR3 residues: CASRPGGGRSYEQYF. The CDR3, as DNA: TGTGCCAGCAGGCCCGGGGGGGGACGCTCCTACGAGCAGTACTTC.

This clone has only a few counts. The chain recombines TRBV10-1 with TRBJ1-1; D is ambiguous. The germline CDR1 and CDR2 sequences are WNHNN and SYGVQD (reference sequence). Trimming stripped 4 bases from V and 1 base from J, with 10 bases between. This CDR3 has 14 amino acids. The CDR3 DNA reads as TGCGCCAGCAGTGCTCCCGGGGAGAACACTGAAGCTTTCTTT. Its protein is CASSAPGENTEAFF.

V and J are TRBV2 and TRBJ2-5; perhaps TRBD1 as D (6 bases). The germline gives CDR1 SNHLY, CDR2 FYNNEI. This CDR3 region has 13 residues. V was cut by 9 bases and J by 4 bases, with 15 bases left in between. CDR3 in amino acids: CARGTGMGETQYF. Written as DNA, the CDR3 is TGTGCCAGGGGAACAGGGATGGGAGAGACCCAGTACTTC.

There are a few counts of this clone. The chain is built from TRBV19 and TRBJ1-6; D possibly corresponds to TRBD1 (6 bases). Deletions cut 1 base from V and 9 bases from J, with 13 bases between. Looked up from germline, CDR1 is LNHDA and CDR2 is SQIVND (reference sequence). The CDR3 spans 15 residues. In DNA, the CDR3 is TGTGCCAGTAGTATAGGCGGACAGTACTCTTCACCCCTCCACTTT. This translates into CASSIGGQYSSPLHF.

DNA of the CDR3: TGTGCCAGCAGCTGGGTGGGACTAGCGACCTACAATGAGCAGTTCTTC. This translates into CASSWVGLATYNEQFF. The chain has TRBV7-9 and TRBJ2-1; 10 bases are shared with TRBD2. With 4 bases clipped from V and 2 bases from J, the junction kept 5 bases outside the gene matches. Germline CDR1 and CDR2: SEHNR and FQNEAQ (reference sequence). This CDR3 spans 16 amino acids.

This chain joins TRBV7-9 and TRBJ2-1; 9 bases map to TRBD2. Germline V gene lookup returns CDR1 SEHNR and CDR2 FQNEAQ (reference sequence). CDR3 length: 18 amino acids. The junction had 18 bases not matched to a gene; V was cut back by 3 bases and J by 9 bases. DNA of the CDR3: TGTGCCAGCAGCTTGGCCCCCGGGCGGGGGGGCCCTTATCCTGAGCAGTTCTTC. Translated: CASSLAPGRGGPYPEQFF.

V gene TRBV19 combines with J gene TRBJ2-7; 9 bases map to TRBD1. This CDR3 spans 15 amino acids. V shed 1 base and J 3 bases; nucleotides not matched to a gene: 4. The V gene's germline CDR1 is LNHDA and CDR2 SQIVND (reference sequence). CDR3: CASSIGRQGDYEQYF. The CDR3 DNA is TGTGCCAGTAGTATAGGAAGACAGGGGGACTACGAGCAGTACTTC.